This T cell receptor beta chain is drawn from a study of T cell responses to AZD1222 COVID-19 vaccine. The V gene's germline CDR1 is SGHKS and CDR2 YYEKEE (reference sequence). The CDR3 runs to 14 residues. V gave up 7 bases and J gave up 1 base; unmatched junction bases: 3. Generated by immunoSEQ multiplex PCR, the TCRdb table keeps only in-frame clones and is missing some. This sample has 120,000 to 150,000 clones, with roughly 90% found just once. The source was peripheral blood, collected 28 days after the second AZD1222 dose. V gene TRBV5-5 combines with J gene TRBJ1-1; 11 bases align to TRBD1. This clonotype was sampled from an adult who received the AZD1222 COVID-19 vaccine. The CDR3 loop reads CASRGTGGNTEAFF. The CDR3 DNA reads as TGTGCCAGCCGGGGGACAGGGGGGAACACTGAAGCTTTCTTT.